The 2 T cell receptor beta chains listed next were all sequenced from one sample in a study of control samples from healthy donors and cancer patients. Data came from immunoSEQ multiplex PCR; TCRdb stores just in-frame clones and leaves some out. Found here are about 140,000 clones, around 90% of them singletons; the top ten hold roughly 3.2%. The sequencing sample was made of blood. Every receptor here comes from a man aged 25 to 40 in good health.

This rearrangement joins TRBV29-1 to TRBJ2-1; TRBD2 agrees at 8 bases. Germline loops: CDR1 SQVTM, CDR2 ANQGSEA. V was clipped by 5 bases and J by 0 bases; unmatched bases: 15. The CDR3 spans 18 residues. CDR3 protein: CSVQGTGGYKSSYNEQFF. The CDR3 DNA is TGCAGCGTTCAGGGGACGGGGGGGTATAAAAGCTCCTACAATGAGCAGTTCTTC.

The chain employs TRBV27 and TRBJ1-1; 9 bases agree with TRBD1. With 5 bases clipped from V and 4 bases from J, the junction kept 5 bases outside the gene matches. The CDR3 extends over 14 amino acids. CDR1 and CDR2 from the germline V gene are MNHEY and SMNVEV (reference sequence). CDR3 DNA: TGTGCCAGCAGTGTGACAGGGGGGGTCACTGAAGCTTTCTTT. It codes for CASSVTGGVTEAFF.